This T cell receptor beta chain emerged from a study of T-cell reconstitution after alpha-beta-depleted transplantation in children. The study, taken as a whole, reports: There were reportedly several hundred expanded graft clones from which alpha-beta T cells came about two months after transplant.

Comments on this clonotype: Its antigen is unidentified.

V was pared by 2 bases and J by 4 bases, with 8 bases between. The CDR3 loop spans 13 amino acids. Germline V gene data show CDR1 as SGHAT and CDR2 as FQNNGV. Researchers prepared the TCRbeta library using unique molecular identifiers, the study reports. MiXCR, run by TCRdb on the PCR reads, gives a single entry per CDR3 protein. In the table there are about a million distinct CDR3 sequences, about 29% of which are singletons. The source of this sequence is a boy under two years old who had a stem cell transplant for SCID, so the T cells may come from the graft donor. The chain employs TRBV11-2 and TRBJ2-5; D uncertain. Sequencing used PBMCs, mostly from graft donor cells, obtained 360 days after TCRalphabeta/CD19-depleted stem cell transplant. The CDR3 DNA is TGTGCCAGCAGCTTACTCGCCTTAGAGACCCAGTACTTC. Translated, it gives CASSLLALETQYF.